These T cell receptor beta chains were read from a single sample in a study of T cell responses to AZD1222 COVID-19 vaccine. TCRdb's copy holds only in-frame clones and misses some; the assay was immunoSEQ multiplex PCR. This sample carries tens of thousands of clones, roughly 92% of them seen once, and the ten largest clones take roughly 3%. This specimen consisted of peripheral blood, obtained 28 days after the second AZD1222 dose. The receptor set was obtained from an adult who received the AZD1222 COVID-19 vaccine. CDR3s include the opening cysteine and the closing phenylalanine or tryptophan. The D gene is left open where the match is weak. Size is stated for part of the rows, as once, few or many counts, or as a class when the clone is expanded.

abundance,len,v_gene,j_gene,d_gene,CDR3nt,CDR3aa
NA,18,TRBV18,TRBJ2-1,TRBD1,TGTGCCAGCTCACTCAGGCCGGGACAGGGGGGGGACTACAATGAGCAGTTCTTC,CASSLRPGQGGDYNEQFF
NA,16,TRBV5-5,TRBJ1-2,NA,TGTGCCAGCAGCTTGTCCCCTCAGGGTAGTATCGGTGGCTACACCTTC,CASSLSPQGSIGGYTF
NA,16,TRBV24-1,TRBJ2-1,TRBD1,TGTGCCACCAGTGAGCCAAGACAGGGCGACTACAATGAGCAGTTCTTC,CATSEPRQGDYNEQFF
NA,15,TRBV7-8,TRBJ1-6,TRBD1,TGTGCCAGCAGCTTAGCGACAGGGAGCAATTCACCCCTCCACTTT,CASSLATGSNSPLHF
few,18,TRBV5-1,TRBJ1-2,NA,TGCGCCAGCAGCTTGGGTATTTCCCGAGGCCCTCGTGGCTATGGCTACACCTTC,CASSLGISRGPRGYGYTF
NA,13,TRBV6-5,TRBJ1-1,NA,TGTGCCAGCAGATGGGGGGTAGGCACTGAAGCTTTCTTT,CASRWGVGTEAFF
NA,14,TRBV19,TRBJ1-2,NA,TGTGCCAGTAGTATAATCGCGACGGATTATGGCTACACCTTC,CASSIIATDYGYTF
NA,11,TRBV28,TRBJ1-1,NA,TGTGCCAGCCAGGGGAACACTGAAGCTTTCTTT,CASQGNTEAFF
NA,18,TRBV18,TRBJ2-1,NA,TGTGCCAGCTCAATTCGTCGGGGGGCGTTAGGTAACTACAATGAGCAGTTCTTC,CASSIRRGALGNYNEQFF
NA,14,TRBV7-9,TRBJ1-1,NA,TGTGCCAGCAGACTGGACAGCACAAACACTGAAGCTTTCTTT,CASRLDSTNTEAFF
NA,14,TRBV7-2,TRBJ1-5,TRBD1,TGTGCCAGCAGCGCCCGACAGGGAAATCAGCCCCAGCATTTT,CASSARQGNQPQHF
NA,13,TRBV28,TRBJ1-6,NA,TGTGCCAGCAGCCAGAGATATAATTCACCCCTCCACTTT,CASSQRYNSPLHF
NA,17,TRBV5-5,TRBJ1-4,NA,TGTGCCAGCAGCCCCACTCGGGAGGGATCAACTAATGAAAAACTGTTTTTT,CASSPTREGSTNEKLFF
NA,15,TRBV3-1/TRBV3-2,TRBJ2-3,NA,TGTGCCAGCAGCCCTCACTGGCATTTCACAGATACGCAGTATTTT,CASSPHWHFTDTQYF
NA,13,TRBV5-1,TRBJ2-1,NA,TGCGCCAGCAGCTTGGATCAGGGCAATGAGCAGTTCTTC,CASSLDQGNEQFF
NA,10,TRBV30,TRBJ1-1,NA,TGTGCCTGGAGTAACACTGAAGCTTTCTTT,CAWSNTEAFF
NA,14,TRBV27,TRBJ1-6,NA,TGTGCCAGCAGTGCCCACAGGGCAAATTCACCCCTCCACTTT,CASSAHRANSPLHF
NA,13,TRBV18,TRBJ1-1,NA,TGTGCCAGCTCACCAGGGGAAGGCACTGAAGCTTTCTTT,CASSPGEGTEAFF
NA,16,TRBV5-5,TRBJ1-3,NA,TGTGCCAGCAGCTTGGGACAGACGGCCTCTGGAAACACCATATATTTT,CASSLGQTASGNTIYF
NA,13,TRBV19,TRBJ1-2,NA,TGTGCCAGCGCCGGACAGTCTAACTATGGCTACACCTTC,CASAGQSNYGYTF
NA,11,TRBV2,TRBJ2-3,NA,TGTGCCAGCAAAGAGGCAGATACGCAGTATTTT,CASKEADTQYF
once,12,TRBV7-9,TRBJ1-2,NA,TGTGCCAGCAGCTTAGGTTGGGATGGCTACACCTTC,CASSLGWDGYTF
NA,11,TRBV27,TRBJ2-7,NA,TGTGCCAGCAGTTCATCCTACGAGCAGTACTTC,CASSSSYEQYF
NA,14,TRBV5-6,TRBJ1-1,NA,TGTGCCAGCAGCTTTTTAGGGGCAGTAACTGAAGCTTTCTTT,CASSFLGAVTEAFF
NA,14,TRBV12-5,TRBJ1-1,NA,TGTGCTAGTGGTCCCAGGGACCAGAACACTGAAGCTTTCTTT,CASGPRDQNTEAFF
NA,16,TRBV3-1/TRBV3-2,TRBJ2-5,TRBD1,TGTGCCAGCAGCCAAGAGGAAGGGGGCCTGGGAGAGACCCAGTACTTC,CASSQEEGGLGETQYF
NA,14,TRBV5-6,TRBJ1-2,TRBD1,TGTGCCAGCAGCCTCATCGACAGGGGTGAAGGCTACACCTTC,CASSLIDRGEGYTF
NA,16,TRBV7-2,TRBJ2-3,TRBD2,TGTGCCAGCAGTTTGGGAACTAGCGGGGGGGAAGATACGCAGTATTTT,CASSLGTSGGEDTQYF
few,15,TRBV7-3,TRBJ2-7,NA,TGTGCCAGCAGCCTCCGCGGGGAGAGCTCCTACGAGCAGTACTTC,CASSLRGESSYEQYF
NA,15,TRBV5-4,TRBJ1-3,NA,TGTGCCAGCAGCTTGGAGCCAGGGGCTGGAAACACCATATATTTT,CASSLEPGAGNTIYF
NA,15,TRBV9,TRBJ1-5,NA,TGTGCCAGCAGCCGCGGGGGAGAGGTCAATCAGCCCCAGCATTTT,CASSRGGEVNQPQHF
NA,13,TRBV11-2,TRBJ2-7,TRBD1,TGTGCCAGCAGCGGGACAGGGGTCTACGAGCAGTACTTC,CASSGTGVYEQYF
NA,14,TRBV6-6,TRBJ1-1,NA,TGTGCCAGCACGATAACAGGGTTTGACACTGAAGCTTTCTTT,CASTITGFDTEAFF
NA,16,TRBV18,TRBJ2-5,NA,TGTGCCAGCTCACCTATCGGTCAGGCCTTTGGTGAGACCCAGTACTTC,CASSPIGQAFGETQYF
NA,14,TRBV28,TRBJ1-2,TRBD1,TGTGCCAGCAGCCTCGGGGACAGCCCGTATGGCTACACCTTC,CASSLGDSPYGYTF
NA,13,TRBV28,TRBJ1-1,NA,TGTGCCAGCAGTTTAATGGTTGTACCTGAAGCTTTCTTT,CASSLMVVPEAFF
NA,16,TRBV7-9,TRBJ1-4,TRBD1,TGTGCCAGCAGTCCCGGGTCGGGACAGGGCTTTGAAAAACTGTTTTTT,CASSPGSGQGFEKLFF
NA,17,TRBV19,TRBJ2-2,NA,TGTGCCAGTAGACCGGGACTCTCCTCTTCGAACACCGGGGAGCTGTTTTTT,CASRPGLSSSNTGELFF
NA,16,TRBV18,TRBJ1-3,NA,TGTGCCAGCTCACCAATCTCGCCAGGCCAGGGAAACACCATATATTTT,CASSPISPGQGNTIYF
NA,14,TRBV4-3,TRBJ2-5,NA,TGCGCCAGCAGCCAAGATAGCGGCCAAGAGACCCAGTACTTC,CASSQDSGQETQYF
NA,15,TRBV6-1,TRBJ2-7,NA,TGTGCCAGCAGTGAAGAGGGGGGGAGCTCCTACGAGCAGTACTTC,CASSEEGGSSYEQYF
NA,17,TRBV3-1/TRBV3-2,TRBJ2-2,TRBD2,TGTGCCAGCAGCACGCCGGGACTAGCGGGGGTCACCGGGGAGCTGTTTTTT,CASSTPGLAGVTGELFF
NA,15,TRBV6-6,TRBJ1-1,TRBD1,TGTGCCAGCAGTTACTCGAACAGGGGGAACCCTGAAGCTTTCTTT,CASSYSNRGNPEAFF
NA,14,TRBV5-1,TRBJ1-3,NA,TGCGCCAGCAGCTTGGGAGGGGCGGAAAACACCATATATTTT,CASSLGGAENTIYF
NA,14,TRBV6-5,TRBJ2-1,NA,TGTGCCAGCAGGTCTGGCGTGCGGCCCAATGAGCAGTTCTTC,CASRSGVRPNEQFF
NA,14,TRBV5-1,TRBJ1-6,NA,TGCGCCAGCAGGGCCGGGACATCCTATTCACCCCTCCACTTT,CASRAGTSYSPLHF
NA,12,TRBV28,TRBJ1-1,NA,TGTGCCAGCAGTTTAGGCGGAGGGGAAGCTTTCTTT,CASSLGGGEAFF
NA,14,TRBV10-3,TRBJ2-7,TRBD1,TGTGCCAGCAAGGAGGGGACAGGGGATTACGAGCAGTACTTC,CASKEGTGDYEQYF
NA,14,TRBV9,TRBJ1-3,NA,TGTGCCAGCAGCGTAGGGGGAGATGGAAACACCATATATTTT,CASSVGGDGNTIYF
NA,16,TRBV19,TRBJ2-3,TRBD1,TGTGCCAGTACCCCCCGATCGACAGGGGCGACAGATACGCAGTATTTT,CASTPRSTGATDTQYF
NA,14,TRBV7-2,TRBJ1-2,NA,TGTGCCAGCAGCTCCCCGGCAGCAGACTATGGCTACACCTTC,CASSSPAADYGYTF
NA,15,TRBV19,TRBJ1-5,TRBD1,TGTGCCAGTAGTAGGACAGGGTATAGCAATCAGCCCCAGCATTTT,CASSRTGYSNQPQHF
NA,14,TRBV6-5,TRBJ1-1,TRBD1,TGTGCCAGCAGCCCACGGACAGGGCGGACTGAAGCTTTCTTT,CASSPRTGRTEAFF
NA,14,TRBV4-1,TRBJ1-2,TRBD1,TGCGCCAGCTCTCAGGGGGGGGCGAGCTATGGCTACACCTTC,CASSQGGASYGYTF
NA,16,TRBV5-4,TRBJ2-7,NA,TGTGCCAGCAGCTTGGCCGGCGGCAGGAGCTCCTACGAGCAGTACTTC,CASSLAGGRSSYEQYF
NA,15,TRBV9,TRBJ2-3,TRBD1,TGTGCCAGCAGCGTAGAGGGGGCGGGCACAGATACGCAGTATTTT,CASSVEGAGTDTQYF
NA,14,TRBV29-1,TRBJ2-7,TRBD1,TGCAGCGGACACCGGGACAGGGTGACCTACGAGCAGTACTTC,CSGHRDRVTYEQYF
once,13,TRBV30,TRBJ1-2,TRBD1,TGTGCCTGGAGCCAGGACAGGGGCTATGGCTACACCTTC,CAWSQDRGYGYTF
NA,13,TRBV28,TRBJ1-1,NA,TGTGCCAGCAGTTTAGGAAGTTTGGGAAGAGCTTTCTTT,CASSLGSLGRAFF
few,14,TRBV30,TRBJ2-1,TRBD1,TGTGCCTGGAGCGCCGGGACAGGGGGCAGGGAGCAGTTCTTC,CAWSAGTGGREQFF